This T cell receptor (beta chain) stems from a study of prognosis after radiotherapy for stage I lung cancer. From germline, CDR1 is MNHNS and CDR2 SASEGT. With 2 bases removed from V and 4 bases from J, the gap between germline ends came to 9 bases. The CDR3 is 14 amino acids. Regarding the study as a whole: Whether the expanded TCR clones were tumor-specific was not determined.

This clonotype has only a few counts. Its target is unknown. Researchers used two-round multiplex PCR to amplify TCR beta CDR3 starting from genomic DNA. It was primers specific to each TRBV and TRBJ gene that first-round PCR used. During the second PCR round, universal primers were used. TCRdb analysed the multiplex PCR reads with MiXCR anew, one entry per CDR3 protein. The sample holds about 22,000 distinct CDR3 sequences, around 37% seen once. The origin of this receptor is a donor over 45 with non-small cell lung cancer. The J gene is TRBJ1-3, the V gene TRBV6-1; tentative D call: TRBD1 (6 bases). The source was PBMCs, collected before or after stereotactic body radiation therapy (not recorded which). The CDR3 loop is CASSERGAGNTIYF. The CDR3 region has the DNA TGTGCCAGCAGTGAACGGGGGGCAGGAAACACCATATATTTT.